Listed below are T cell receptor beta chains from one sample, sequenced in a study of read filtering for tumor transcriptome and immune sequencing. TCRdb passed the reads through MiXCR, listing each CDR3 protein once. The sample carries almost 40,000 distinct CDR3 sequences, 13% to 15% recorded once. Sequencing was performed on a population of CD138-negative cells sorted from bone marrow. All receptors come from a donor older than 35 with multiple myeloma. The CDR3 runs from the conserved cysteine through the conserved F or W. A D gene is named only where the DNA matches it firmly. The size entry is marked missing in some rows and otherwise reads once, few, many or a size class.

abundance	v_gene	d_gene	j_gene	CDR3aa	CDR3nt
few	TRBV5-6	TRBD2	TRBJ2-3	CASSLAVSGGPADTQYF	TGTGCCAGCAGCTTGGCCGTTAGCGGGGGGCCCGCAGATACGCAGTATTTT
many	TRBV12-3/TRBV12-4	NA	TRBJ1-2	CASSLVAGKANYGYTF	TGTGCCAGCAGTTTAGTAGCCGGTAAAGCTAACTATGGCTACACCTTC
many	TRBV6-5	NA	TRBJ1-5	CASRAGGVSSNQPQHF	TGTGCCAGCAGGGCCGGGGGGGTATCCAGCAATCAGCCCCAGCATTTT
many	TRBV5-1	TRBD1	TRBJ2-5	CASSSEGTAQVETQYF	TGCGCCAGCAGCTCGGAAGGGACAGCCCAAGTAGAGACCCAGTACTTC
many	TRBV19	TRBD1	TRBJ2-7	CASSPGQVSYEQYF	TGTGCCAGTAGTCCGGGACAGGTCTCCTACGAGCAGTACTTC
many	TRBV11-1	NA	TRBJ2-5	CASSLSAWEETQYF	TGTGCCAGCAGCTTATCGGCTTGGGAAGAGACCCAGTACTTC
once	TRBV11-2	NA	TRBJ2-7	CASSSAPYEQYF	TGTGCCAGCAGCAGTGCACCCTACGAGCAGTATTTC
NA	TRBV3-1	NA	TRBJ1-5	CASSLGPSEPQHF	TGTGCCAGCAGCCTCGGCCCCTCGGAGCCCCAGCATTTT
many	TRBV28	NA	TRBJ2-7	CASSFQVSYEQYF	TGTGCCAGCAGTTTCCAGGTTTCCTACGAGCAGTACTTC
many	TRBV11-2	NA	TRBJ1-1	CASSFLAGDTEAFF	TGTGCCAGCAGCTTTTTAGCCGGGGACACTGAAGCTTTCTTT
NA	TRBV20-1	NA	TRBJ2-2	CSARDSISGAGELFF	TGCAGTGCTAGAGATTCAATCAGTGGAGCCGGGGAGCTGTTTTTT
many	TRBV4-3	NA	TRBJ1-1	CASSQESDDEAEAFF	TGCGCCAGCAGCCAAGAGTCGGACGACGAAGCTGAAGCTTTCTTT
many	TRBV6-5	NA	TRBJ1-1	CASSYSYDRMNTEAFF	TGTGCCAGCAGTTACTCATACGACAGGATGAACACTGAAGCTTTCTTT
many	TRBV7-6	TRBD1	TRBJ2-5	CASSGWTGRLTQYF	TGTGCCAGCAGCGGTTGGACAGGGAGGTTGACCCAGTACTTC
NA	TRBV5-1	TRBD2	TRBJ2-3	CASSGDYTDTQYF	TGCGCCAGCAGCGGGGACTACACAGATACGCAGTATTTT
once	TRBV27	NA	TRBJ1-6	CASRSRGRSPLHF	TGTGCCAGCCGTAGTCGGGGCCGGTCACCCCTCCACTTT
few	TRBV2	NA	TRBJ2-2	CASSEEQERDTGELFF	TGTGCCAGCAGTGAAGAACAGGAACGGGACACCGGGGAGCTGTTTTTT
many	TRBV5-1	NA	TRBJ1-1	CASKTGVNTEAFF	TGCGCCAGCAAGACAGGCGTGAACACTGAAGCTTTCTTT
NA	TRBV6-5	NA	TRBJ2-5	CASSLARRETQYF	TGTGCCAGCAGTCTAGCTCGTCGAGAGACCCAGTACTTC
many	TRBV7-9	NA	TRBJ1-4	CASSFGGEKLFF	TGTGCCAGCAGCTTTGGGGGCGAAAAACTGTTTTTT
few	TRBV19	NA	TRBJ1-5	CASSISISGNQPQHF	TGTGCCAGTAGTATTTCCATCTCCGGCAATCAGCCCCAGCATTTT
many	TRBV11-2	NA	TRBJ1-1	CASSGWGNTEAFF	TGTGCCAGCAGCGGTTGGGGGAACACTGAAGCTTTCTTT
many	TRBV5-1	NA	TRBJ2-1	CASSPGQTLYGEQFF	TGCGCCAGCAGCCCCGGACAGACTCTATATGGTGAGCAGTTCTTC
many	TRBV19	NA	TRBJ2-7	CASSMGVTYGEQYF	TGTGCCAGTAGTATGGGAGTTACCTACGGGGAGCAGTACTTC
many	TRBV7-2	TRBD1	TRBJ2-3	CASSTGQGKQYF	TGTGCCAGCAGCACCGGACAGGGGAAGCAGTATTTT
many	TRBV12-3/TRBV12-4	NA	TRBJ1-1	CASTLLGVTEAFF	TGTGCCAGCACCCTGTTAGGGGTCACTGAAGCTTTCTTT
many	TRBV6-1	TRBD1	TRBJ1-5	CASTPPGRGRNQPQHF	TGTGCCAGCACCCCCCCGGGCAGGGGGCGAAATCAGCCCCAGCATTTT
many	TRBV20-1	TRBD2	TRBJ2-7	CSATKRGNHYEQYF	TGCAGTGCTACTAAGCGGGGAAATCACTACGAGCAGTACTTC
few	TRBV7-2	NA	TRBJ2-3	CASGLMISDTQYF	TGTGCCAGCGGCTTAATGATCTCAGATACGCAGTATTTT
few	TRBV28	NA	TRBJ2-7	CASSLRPPGQGSEQYF	TGTGCCAGCAGTTTAAGGCCCCCGGGCCAGGGGAGCGAGCAGTACTTC
NA	TRBV28	TRBD1	TRBJ2-3	CASSSLGGPRTDTQYF	TGTGCCAGCAGTTCCTTAGGGGGCCCCCGCACAGATACGCAGTATTTT
many	TRBV7-2	NA	TRBJ2-1	CASSTPTGRGDEQFF	TGTGCCAGCAGCACCCCGACAGGGCGGGGCGATGAGCAGTTCTTC
NA	TRBV5-4	NA	TRBJ2-1	CASSFRDLTEQFF	TGTGCCAGCAGCTTCCGGGACTTGACAGAGCAGTTCTTC
many	TRBV6-2/TRBV6-3	TRBD1	TRBJ1-5	CASGQGSNQPQHF	TGTGCCAGCGGACAGGGGTCCAATCAGCCCCAGCATTTT
many	TRBV6-5	NA	TRBJ1-4	CASSYSGTLHEKLFF	TGTGCCAGCAGTTACTCGGGGACATTGCATGAAAAACTGTTTTTT
many	TRBV29-1	NA	TRBJ2-3	CSVRGQFTDTQYF	TGCAGCGTCCGGGGGCAGTTCACAGATACGCAGTATTTT
many	TRBV7-9	NA	TRBJ1-1	CASSLAAMGPEAFF	TGTGCCAGCAGCTTAGCGGCCATGGGGCCTGAAGCTTTCTTT
many	TRBV3-1	TRBD2	TRBJ2-3	CASSNSGGAPDTQYF	TGTGCCAGCAGTAACAGCGGGGGGGCACCAGATACGCAGTATTTT
many	TRBV4-1	NA	TRBJ2-3	CASSQVGRAEDTQYF	TGCGCCAGCAGCCAAGTGGGCAGGGCTGAGGATACGCAGTATTTT
many	TRBV29-1	TRBD2	TRBJ2-7	CSVESPRGGSSYEQYF	TGCAGCGTTGAAAGCCCCCGGGGAGGGAGCTCCTACGAGCAGTACTTC
many	TRBV6-6	NA	TRBJ1-5	CASSYPQGAGNQPQHF	TGTGCCAGCAGTTACCCCCAGGGCGCGGGCAATCAGCCCCAGCATTTT
many	TRBV2	NA	TRBJ2-3	CASSESWLHTQYF	TGTGCCAGCAGTGAAAGTTGGCTGCATACGCAGTATTTT
NA	TRBV12-3/TRBV12-4	NA	TRBJ2-2	CASSPGRTGELFF	TGTGCCAGCAGTCCAGGGCGCACCGGGGAGCTGTTTTTT
many	TRBV5-1	NA	TRBJ1-1	CASSFAGGTTEAFF	TGCGCCAGCAGCTTCGCCGGGGGGACGACTGAAGCTTTCTTT
many	TRBV20-1	TRBD2	TRBJ2-7	CSARLAGGTEQYF	TGCAGTGCTCGACTAGCGGGGGGCACCGAGCAGTACTTC
many	TRBV24-1	NA	TRBJ2-2	CATSDRRYWSNTGELFF	TGTGCCACCAGTGATAGGCGGTACTGGTCGAACACCGGGGAGCTGTTTTTT
NA	TRBV23-1	TRBD1	TRBJ2-7	CASSQSDRGQGRGYEQYF	TGCGCCAGCAGTCAATCGGACAGGGGACAGGGTCGAGGTTACGAGCAGTACTTC
few	TRBV28	NA	TRBJ2-7	CASSLIHGREQYF	TGTGCCAGCAGTTTAATCCATGGACGAGAGCAGTACTTC